The T cell receptor (beta chain) under discussion was sequenced for a study of T-cell memory formation after mild COVID-19. The CDR3 has 12 residues. Using its own MiXCR run on the 5' RACE reads, TCRdb lists one record per CDR3 protein. This table holds roughly 560,000 distinct CDR3 sequences, roughly 20% found once. This clonotype was recorded many times. One end of the junction does not line up with germline, which may come from a read error. The sequence was obtained from an adult woman who had mild COVID-19 (a few samples of this study predate the infection). Cell type and time point are not known. Sequencing was carried out using PBMCs or a T cell subset sorted from them (not recorded which). The chain employs TRBV12-3 or TRBV12-4 and TRBJ1-1; D ambiguous. In DNA form, the CDR3 reads TGCGCCAGCAGCTTGACGGGCACTGAAGCTTTCTTT. Protein sequence: CASSLTGTEAFF.